The 28 T cell receptor beta chains listed next were all sequenced from one sample in a study of cytomegalovirus exposure and HLA in healthy donors. The assay was immunoSEQ multiplex PCR, and TCRdb's table has in-frame clones only and misses some. The sample records about 170,000 clones, 85% to 90% being singletons. Material for sequencing was PBMCs. The receptors were gathered from a young woman in good health and CMV-seropositive.

The rearrangement joins TRBV13 to TRBJ1-1; 7 bases match TRBD1. Germline V gene sequence: CDR1 PRHDT, CDR2 FYEKMQ (reference sequence). Trimming cost V 5 bases and J 7 bases; bases outside gene matches: 13. This CDR3 comprises 15 residues. The CDR3 DNA reads as TGTGCCAGCAGCCGCTTATTGTCCCGGGACAGTGAAGCTTTCTTT. Amino acid sequence: CASSRLLSRDSEAFF. The variable domain in full, completed from reference TRBV13 and TRBJ1-1, reads AAGVIQSPRHLIKEKRETATLKCYPIPRHDTVYWYQQGPGQDPQFLISFYEKMQSDKGSIPDRFSAQQFSDYHSELNMSSLELGDSALYFCASSRLLSRDSEAFFGQGTRLTVV.

The J gene is TRBJ2-7, the V gene TRBV19, with TRBD1 matching over 9 bases. Germline V gene lookup returns CDR1 LNHDA and CDR2 SQIVND (reference sequence). With 6 bases clipped from V and 1 base from J, the junction kept 10 bases outside the gene matches. The CDR3 consists of 16 residues. Here the CDR3 reads CASRALIGTGSYEQYF. CDR3 in DNA: TGTGCCAGTAGAGCCCTAATCGGGACAGGGTCCTACGAGCAGTACTTC.

This chain joins TRBV18 and TRBJ1-5; D may be TRBD1 (5 bases). With 5 bases removed from V and 3 bases from J, the gap between germline ends came to 17 bases. The CDR3 is 16 amino acids. Per the germline V gene, CDR1 is KGHSH and CDR2 is LQKENI. Here the CDR3 DNA reads TGTGCCAGCTCAGCTATCCCCCCGGACAACAATCAGCCCCAGCATTTT. Its protein is CASSAIPPDNNQPQHF.

The chain recombines TRBV7-2 with TRBJ1-1; 7 bases are a match to TRBD1. CDR3 size: 14 residues. Germline V gives CDR1 SGHTA, CDR2 FQGNSA. Trimming took 4 bases from V and 2 from J; bases not matched to a gene: 4. The CDR3 region is CASSSQGGNTEAFF. The DNA for the CDR3 is TGTGCCAGCAGCTCCCAGGGGGGTAACACTGAAGCTTTCTTT.

The chain carries TRBV6-5 and TRBJ1-2, with 9 bases identical to TRBD1. Germline loops: CDR1 MNHEY, CDR2 SVGAGI. Germline trimming cut 7 bases from V and 6 bases from J; bases unmatched to any gene: 6. The CDR3 totals 13 residues. CDR3 sequence reads: CASKRQGVNGYTF. CDR3 nucleotide sequence: TGTGCCAGCAAAAGACAGGGGGTGAATGGCTACACCTTC.

This sequence joins TRBV7-9 and TRBJ2-7; D may be TRBD2 (5 bases). This CDR3 region has 12 residues. Germline V gives CDR1 SEHNR, CDR2 FQNEAQ (reference sequence). The ends were cut back, 3 bases at V and 6 bases at J, with 9 bases in the middle. DNA of the CDR3: TGTGCCAGCAGCTTCGGGATGGGCGAGCAGTACTTC. The encoded protein is CASSFGMGEQYF.

The chain uses TRBV2 and TRBJ1-1; TRBD1 aligns across 10 bases. Germline V gene sequence: CDR1 SNHLY, CDR2 FYNNEI. V trimming: 8 bases; J trimming: 6 bases; junction bases outside the gene matches: 6. CDR3 size: 13 residues. CDR3 sequence reads: CASAWTGGPEAFF. The CDR3 nucleotides are TGTGCCAGCGCCTGGACAGGGGGGCCTGAAGCTTTCTTT. Full variable domain (rest looked up from reference TRBV2 and TRBJ1-1): EPEVTQTPSHQVTQMGQEVILRCVPISNHLYFYWYRQILGQKVEFLVSFYNNEISEKSEIFDDQFSVERPDGSNFTLKIRSTKLEDSAMYFCASAWTGGPEAFFGQGTRLTVV.

V gene TRBV18 combines with J gene TRBJ1-1, with D uncertain. The CDR3 covers 13 residues. Germline CDR1 is KGHSH and CDR2 is LQKENI. Trimming took off 3 bases at V and 5 bases at J, with 10 bases between the two ends. The CDR3, as DNA: TGTGCCAGCTCACCCTCTCTCGGGACTGAAGCTTTCTTT. Translation: CASSPSLGTEAFF.

The chain has TRBV5-8 and TRBJ2-7, with 8 bases lining up with TRBD2. This CDR3 is built from 19 residues. The V gene end was trimmed by 6 bases and the J gene end by 0 bases; junction bases not matched to a gene: 20. Germline V gene sequence: CDR1 SGHTS, CDR2 YDEGEE. In DNA, the CDR3 is TGTGCCAGCACTATAAAGGGCCCCAGCGGGAGCTATCCCTCCTACGAGCAGTACTTC. Translation gives CASTIKGPSGSYPSYEQYF.

The CDR3 loop reads CASSLGRDQPQHF. The CDR3 DNA reads TGTGCCAGCAGCTTAGGCAGGGATCAGCCCCAGCATTTT. The J gene is TRBJ1-5, the V gene TRBV7-2, with D tentatively TRBD1 (5 bases). The CDR3 has 13 amino acids. Germline V lookup: CDR1 SGHTA, CDR2 FQGNSA. V lost 1 base and J 5 bases, leaving 6 bases between the germline ends.

Here the CDR3 DNA reads TGTGCCAGCAGCGGGACTAGCTCTGGCGAGCAGTACTTC. Encoded protein: CASSGTSSGEQYF. This sequence joins TRBV2 and TRBJ2-7; 9 nucleotides agree with TRBD2. Germline V gene sequence: CDR1 SNHLY, CDR2 FYNNEI. J gave up 6 bases and V 6 bases, and 6 bases lay outside the gene matches. The length of the CDR3 is 13 residues. The complete variable domain, with remaining parts taken from reference TRBV2 and TRBJ2-7, reads EPEVTQTPSHQVTQMGQEVILRCVPISNHLYFYWYRQILGQKVEFLVSFYNNEISEKSEIFDDQFSVERPDGSNFTLKIRSTKLEDSAMYFCASSGTSSGEQYFGPGTRLTVT.

The rearrangement links TRBV27 to TRBJ2-3, with 9 bases lining up with TRBD2. The germline gives CDR1 MNHEY, CDR2 SMNVEV (reference sequence). This CDR3 is built from 16 residues. V trimming: 6 bases; J trimming: 1 base; junction bases outside the gene matches: 8. Here the CDR3 reads CASSKRPSGGTDTQYF. The CDR3 nucleotides are TGTGCCAGCAGCAAGCGACCTAGCGGGGGCACAGATACGCAGTATTTT.

The chain is built from TRBV6-6 and TRBJ2-1; D gene unclear. Trimming pared 0 bases from V and 14 bases from J, leaving 17 bases between. CDR3 length equals 14 residues. Per the germline V gene, CDR1 is MNHNY and CDR2 is SVGAGI (reference sequence). CDR3 DNA: TGTGCCAGCAGTTACTCGATGGCCTCCTCGCTGGAGTTCTTC. This sequence encodes CASSYSMASSLEFF.

This clone was seen more than once but under ten times. This chain joins TRBV7-2 and TRBJ2-7, with 9 bases matching TRBD1. J lost 4 bases, V lost 2 bases, and 6 bases had no gene match. Germline CDR1 SGHTA, CDR2 FQGNSA. The CDR3 covers 15 residues. This chain's CDR3 is CASSLHTGGGYEQYF. CDR3 nucleotide sequence: TGTGCCAGCAGCTTACATACAGGGGGCGGATACGAGCAGTACTTC. Variable domain in full (rest from reference TRBV7-2 and TRBJ2-7): GAGVSQSPSNKVTEKGKDVELRCDPISGHTALYWYRQSLGQGLEFLIYFQGNSAPDKSGLPSDRFSAERTGGSVSTLTIQRTQQEDSAVYLCASSLHTGGGYEQYFGPGTRLTVT.

This chain connects TRBV13 to TRBJ2-7; 15 positions match TRBD2. V shed 5 bases and J 2 bases; nucleotides not matched to a gene: 7. The CDR3 covers 17 residues. Germline V gene sequence: CDR1 PRHDT, CDR2 FYEKMQ (reference sequence). DNA of the CDR3: TGTGCCAGCAGCCAAGGACTAGCGGGAGGGCCGGCCTACGAGCAGTACTTC. Amino acids: CASSQGLAGGPAYEQYF.

The CDR3 region has the DNA TGTGCCAGCAGTCTGGGACTAGCGGGAGCAAATGAGCAGTTCTTC. Translating it yields CASSLGLAGANEQFF. The chain couples TRBV28 to TRBJ2-1, with 14 bases aligning to TRBD2. Trimming took 5 bases from V and 7 from J; bases not matched to a gene: 4. Germline V gene sequence: CDR1 MDHEN, CDR2 SYDVKM. This CDR3 is 15 amino acids long. The variable domain in full, with the rest retrieved from reference TRBV28 and TRBJ2-1, is DVKVTQSSRYLVKRTGEKVFLECVQDMDHENMFWYRQDPGLGLRLIYFSYDVKMKEKGDIPEGYSVSREKKERFSLILESASTNQTSMYLCASSLGLAGANEQFFGPGTRLTVL.

This clone showed up just once. This chain connects TRBV11-1 to TRBJ2-1; 9 bases fit TRBD2. The CDR3 covers 19 residues. J lost 5 bases, V lost 5 bases, and 19 bases had no gene match. Per germline, CDR1 SGHAT and CDR2 FQDESV (reference sequence). The CDR3 loop is CASSTNGASGNPRNNEQFF. In DNA, the CDR3 is TGTGCCAGCAGCACAAATGGGGCTAGCGGGAACCCAAGAAACAATGAGCAGTTCTTC.

The chain recombines TRBV10-3 with TRBJ2-1; the match to TRBD1 covers 7 bases. CDR3 length: 16 amino acids. V trimming: 5 bases; J trimming: 1 base; junction bases outside the gene matches: 8. CDR1 is ENHRY, CDR2 SYGVKD, per germline. CDR3 bases: TGTGCCATCAGTCCCAGGGGGTCCGTATCCTACAATGAGCAGTTCTTC. Translation: CAISPRGSVSYNEQFF.

The V and J genes are TRBV27 and TRBJ2-5; 7 bases fit TRBD2. CDR3 length: 19 residues. The V gene's germline CDR1 is MNHEY and CDR2 SMNVEV (reference sequence). Germline trimming cut 6 bases from V and 7 bases from J; bases unmatched to any gene: 26. CDR3 bases: TGTGCCAGCAGCCCCGACCCCGGGGGAGGGTCGTATCTACCGGGGACCCAGTACTTC. It specifies CASSPDPGGGSYLPGTQYF.

The chain combines TRBV11-3 with TRBJ1-2; tentative D call: TRBD1 (5 bases). Between the trimmed V and J ends, which lost 0 bases and 2 bases, there was a span of 7 bases. The CDR3 length is 14 residues. Germline CDR1 reads SGHNT; CDR2 reads YENEEA. CDR3 region: CASSLDGGNYGYTF. The DNA of the CDR3 is TGTGCCAGCAGCTTAGATGGGGGGAACTATGGCTACACCTTC.

The chain joins TRBV25-1 to TRBJ2-7, with 9 bases matching TRBD1. Germline V gene sequence: CDR1 MGHDK, CDR2 SYGVNS. Unmatched junction bases numbered 8, after V lost 7 bases and J lost 4 bases. The CDR3 has 14 residues. CDR3 protein: CASNTGQGKYEQYF. The CDR3 region has the DNA TGTGCCAGCAATACAGGACAGGGGAAATACGAGCAGTACTTC.

The rearrangement uses TRBV6-6 and TRBJ2-2; 10 bases agree with TRBD2. CDR3 length: 15 residues. V shed 6 bases and J 7 bases; nucleotides not matched to a gene: 8. Per germline, CDR1 MNHNY and CDR2 SVGAGI (reference sequence). The CDR3 region has the DNA TGTGCCAGCAGACGAGCGGGAGGGAAGATCGGGGAGCTGTTTTTT. Residues: CASRRAGGKIGELFF.

The rearrangement joins TRBV6-1 to TRBJ2-5, with 8 bases that match TRBD1. CDR3 length: 15 residues. Losses at the gene ends were 8 bases for V and 1 base for J; bases not matched to a gene: 9. Germline V gene lookup returns CDR1 MNHNS and CDR2 SASEGT. DNA for the CDR3: TGTGCCAGCGGGGGGCTTACAGGGGGCCAAGAGACCCAGTACTTC. Its translation is CASGGLTGGQETQYF.

This chain joins TRBV6-6 and TRBJ2-1; 8 nucleotides agree with TRBD1. CDR1 and CDR2 (germline): MNHNY, SVGAGI (reference sequence). V trimming: 8 bases; J trimming: 3 bases; junction bases outside the gene matches: 6. This CDR3 is 14 amino acids long. The CDR3 loop reads CASQDRAIYNEQFF. CDR3 nucleotide sequence: TGTGCCAGCCAGGACAGGGCAATCTACAATGAGCAGTTCTTC.

The chain combines TRBV7-2 with TRBJ2-7, with TRBD1 matching over 7 bases. V shed 1 base and J 4 bases; nucleotides not matched to a gene: 4. Looked up from germline, CDR1 is SGHTA and CDR2 is FQGNSA. The CDR3 runs 14 residues. CDR3 sequence reads: CASSLVTGLYEQYF. The DNA of the CDR3 is TGTGCCAGCAGCTTAGTGACAGGGTTATACGAGCAGTACTTC.

The rearrangement links TRBV10-3 to TRBJ1-5; perhaps TRBD1 as D (6 bases). V dropped 6 bases and J dropped 4 bases, with 10 bases sitting between them. This CDR3 has 13 residues. CDR1 is ENHRY and CDR2 is SYGVKD in the germline V gene. DNA for the CDR3: TGTGCCATCAGGGACAGCATAAATCAGCCCCAGCATTTT. It yields the protein CAIRDSINQPQHF.

V usage is TRBV29-1 and J usage is TRBJ2-6; a weak D match, TRBD2 (5 bases). V lost 4 bases and J lost 1, with 8 bases in between. Germline lookup yields CDR1 SQVTM and CDR2 ANQGSEA. This CDR3 is 14 amino acids long. The CDR3 DNA is TGCAGCGTTGGAGGGCCATCTGGGGCCAACGTCCTGACTTTC. This gives the protein CSVGGPSGANVLTF. Drawing the rest from reference TRBV29-1 and TRBJ2-6, the complete variable domain is SAVISQKPSRDICQRGTSLTIQCQVDSQVTMMFWYRQQPGQSLTLIATANQGSEATYESGFVIDKFPISRPNLTFSTLTVSNMSPEDSSIYLCSVGGPSGANVLTFGAGSRLTVL.

This chain links TRBV11-2 with TRBJ2-1; weak D call: TRBD2 (5 bases). Trimming stripped 0 bases from V and 7 bases from J, with 16 bases between. Germline loops: CDR1 SGHAT, CDR2 FQNNGV. This CDR3 contains 16 residues. CDR3 sequence reads: CASSLDRWESLNEQFF. The CDR3 bases are TGTGCCAGCAGCTTAGATCGTTGGGAGAGCCTGAATGAGCAGTTCTTC.